One TCR beta chain is described in this entry. The antigen is not known. The CDR3 runs to 17 residues. V was pared by 5 bases and J by 7 bases, with 13 bases of the junction left unmatched. Germline lookup yields CDR1 SNHLY and CDR2 FYNNEI. Genomic DNA, the template, was used for profiling of the TCR beta VDJ and CDR3. TCRdb reprocessed the reads via MiXCR and lists one record per CDR3 protein. This sample has a few hundred thousand distinct CDR3 sequences, with roughly 35% found just once. The entry originates in a study of CD8+CD57+ T cells in acquired aplastic anemia. Background on the study: Sorting CD4+ and CD8+ cells gave DNA averaging approximately 3 ug.

General observations from the study: There were around 28 CD8+ CDR3 sequences that occurred in both patients and controls.

V gene TRBV2 combines with J gene TRBJ1-6; 8 bases align to TRBD1. The receptor was isolated from a human donor in good health, serving as a control. The sample taken for sequencing was sorted CD4+, CD8+, or CD8+CD57+ T cells (not recorded which) from PBMCs. The CDR3 is CASSQGRDRGLNSPLHF. For the CDR3, the DNA is TGTGCCAGCAGTCAGGGACGAGACAGGGGATTGAATTCACCCCTCCACTTT.